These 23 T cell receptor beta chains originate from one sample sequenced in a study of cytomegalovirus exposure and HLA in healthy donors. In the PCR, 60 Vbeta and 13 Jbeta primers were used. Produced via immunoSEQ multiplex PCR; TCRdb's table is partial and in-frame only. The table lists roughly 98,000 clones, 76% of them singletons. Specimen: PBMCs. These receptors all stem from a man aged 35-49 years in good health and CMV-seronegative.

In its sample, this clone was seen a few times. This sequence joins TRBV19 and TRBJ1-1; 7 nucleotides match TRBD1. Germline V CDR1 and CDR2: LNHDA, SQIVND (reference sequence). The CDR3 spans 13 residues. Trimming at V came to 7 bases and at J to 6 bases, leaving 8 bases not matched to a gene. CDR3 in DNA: TGTGCCAGTACTCCAGGGGGAAGGTCTGAAGCTTTCTTT. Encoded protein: CASTPGGRSEAFF.

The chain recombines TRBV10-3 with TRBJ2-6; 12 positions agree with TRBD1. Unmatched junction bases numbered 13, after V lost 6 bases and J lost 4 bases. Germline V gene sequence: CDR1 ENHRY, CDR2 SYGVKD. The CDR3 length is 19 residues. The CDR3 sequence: CAIRAGQGASSSGANVLTF. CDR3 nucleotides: TGTGCCATCAGGGCGGGACAGGGGGCGAGTTCCTCCGGGGCCAACGTCCTGACTTTC.

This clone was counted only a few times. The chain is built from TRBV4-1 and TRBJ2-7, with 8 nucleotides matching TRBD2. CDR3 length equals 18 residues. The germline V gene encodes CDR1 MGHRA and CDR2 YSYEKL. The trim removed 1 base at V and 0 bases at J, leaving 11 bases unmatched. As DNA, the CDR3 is TGCGCCAGCAGCCAAGGTATTGGAAGCGGGGGTGCCTCCTACGAGCAGTACTTC. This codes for CASSQGIGSGGASYEQYF.

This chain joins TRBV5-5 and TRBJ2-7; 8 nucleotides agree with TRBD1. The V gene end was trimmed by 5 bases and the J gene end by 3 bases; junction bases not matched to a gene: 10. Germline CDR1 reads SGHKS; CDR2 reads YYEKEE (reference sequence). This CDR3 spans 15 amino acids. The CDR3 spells CASSRRDRTLYEQYF. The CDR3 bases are TGTGCCAGCAGTCGCCGGGACAGGACCCTCTACGAGCAGTACTTC.

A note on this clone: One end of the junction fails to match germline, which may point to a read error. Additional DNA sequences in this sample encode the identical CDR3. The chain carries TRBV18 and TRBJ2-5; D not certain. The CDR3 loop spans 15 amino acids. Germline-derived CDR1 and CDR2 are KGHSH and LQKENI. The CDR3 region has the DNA TGCGCCAGCTCACCACCTCAACTCACGGAAGAGACCCAGTACTTC. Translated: CASSPPQLTEETQYF.

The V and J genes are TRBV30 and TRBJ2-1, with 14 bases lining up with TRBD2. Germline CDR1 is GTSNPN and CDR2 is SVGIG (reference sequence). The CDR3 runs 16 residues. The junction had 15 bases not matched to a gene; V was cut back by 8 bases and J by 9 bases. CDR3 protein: CATVQTGTSGSIEQFF. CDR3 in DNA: TGTGCCACCGTCCAGACCGGGACTAGCGGGAGTATTGAGCAGTTCTTC.

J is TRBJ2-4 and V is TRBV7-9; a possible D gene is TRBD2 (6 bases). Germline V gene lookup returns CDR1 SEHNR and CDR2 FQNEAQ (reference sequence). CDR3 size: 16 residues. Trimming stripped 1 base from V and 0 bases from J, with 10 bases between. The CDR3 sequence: CASSLGQGLAKNIQYF. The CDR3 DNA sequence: TGTGCCAGCAGCTTAGGCCAGGGACTAGCCAAAAACATTCAGTACTTC. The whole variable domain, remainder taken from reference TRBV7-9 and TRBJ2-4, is DTGVSQNPRHKITKRGQNVTFRCDPISEHNRLYWYRQTLGQGPEFLTYFQNEAQLEKSRLLSDRFSAERPKGSFSTLEIQRTEQGDSAMYLCASSLGQGLAKNIQYFGAGTRLSVL.

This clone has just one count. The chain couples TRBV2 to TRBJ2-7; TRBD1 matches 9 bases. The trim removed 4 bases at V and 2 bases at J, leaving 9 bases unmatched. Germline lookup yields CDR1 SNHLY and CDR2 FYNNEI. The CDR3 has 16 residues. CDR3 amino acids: CASSVLGTGFTYEQYF. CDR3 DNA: TGTGCCAGCAGTGTCCTTGGGACAGGGTTCACCTACGAGCAGTACTTC.

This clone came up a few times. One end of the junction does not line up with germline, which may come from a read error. The CDR3 DNA sequence: TGTGTCAGCAGTTCGGGACAGGTTAACTATGGCTACACCTTC. This encodes CVSSSGQVNYGYTF. The chain joins TRBV28 to TRBJ1-2, with 8 bases identical to TRBD1. Looked up from germline, CDR1 is MDHEN and CDR2 is SYDVKM. CDR3 length equals 14 residues.

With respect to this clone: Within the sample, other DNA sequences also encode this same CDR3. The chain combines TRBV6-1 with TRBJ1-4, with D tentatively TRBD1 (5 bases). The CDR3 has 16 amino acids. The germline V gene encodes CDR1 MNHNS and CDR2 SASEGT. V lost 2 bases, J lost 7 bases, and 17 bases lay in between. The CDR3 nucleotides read TGTGCCAGCAGTGAAATGGGGGGACGAGGGGCTGAAAAACTGTTTTTT. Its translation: CASSEMGGRGAEKLFF.

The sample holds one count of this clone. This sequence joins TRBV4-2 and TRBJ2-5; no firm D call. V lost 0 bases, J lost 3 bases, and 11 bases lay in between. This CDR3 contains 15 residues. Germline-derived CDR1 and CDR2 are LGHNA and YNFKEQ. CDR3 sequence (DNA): TGTGCCAGCAGCCAAGAGGGCGAGCTCAAAGAGACCCAGTACTTC. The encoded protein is CASSQEGELKETQYF.

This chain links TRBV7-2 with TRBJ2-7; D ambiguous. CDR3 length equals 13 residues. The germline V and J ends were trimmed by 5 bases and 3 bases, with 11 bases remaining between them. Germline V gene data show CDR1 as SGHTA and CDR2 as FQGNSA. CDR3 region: CASSLNRVYEQYF. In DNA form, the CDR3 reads TGTGCCAGCAGCCTTAATAGAGTCTACGAGCAGTACTTC.

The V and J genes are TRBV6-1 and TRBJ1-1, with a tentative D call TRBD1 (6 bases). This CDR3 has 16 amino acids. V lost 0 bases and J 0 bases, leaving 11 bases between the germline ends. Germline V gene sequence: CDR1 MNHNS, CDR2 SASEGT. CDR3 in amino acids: CASSEAGGLMNTEAFF. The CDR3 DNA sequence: TGTGCCAGCAGTGAAGCCGGGGGGCTAATGAACACTGAAGCTTTCTTT.

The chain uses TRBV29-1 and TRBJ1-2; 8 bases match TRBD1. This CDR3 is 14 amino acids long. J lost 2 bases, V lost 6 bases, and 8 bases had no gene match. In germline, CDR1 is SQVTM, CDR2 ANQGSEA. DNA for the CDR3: TGCAGCGTAGAAAGACAGGGGTTAAACTATGGCTACACCTTC. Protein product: CSVERQGLNYGYTF.

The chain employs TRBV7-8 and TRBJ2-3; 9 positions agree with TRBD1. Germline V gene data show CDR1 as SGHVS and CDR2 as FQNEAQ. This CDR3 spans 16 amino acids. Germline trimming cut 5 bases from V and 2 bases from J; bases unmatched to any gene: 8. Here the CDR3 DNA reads TGTGCCAGCAGCCTAGGAGGGGACAGGGTCACAGATACGCAGTATTTT. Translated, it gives CASSLGGDRVTDTQYF.

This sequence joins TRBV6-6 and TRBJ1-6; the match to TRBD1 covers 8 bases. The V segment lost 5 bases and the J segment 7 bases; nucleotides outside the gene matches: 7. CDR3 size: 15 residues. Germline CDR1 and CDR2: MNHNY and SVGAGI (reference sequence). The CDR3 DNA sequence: TGTGCCAGCAGTACCTTGGGGACAGGCAATTCACCCCTCCACTTT. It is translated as CASSTLGTGNSPLHF.

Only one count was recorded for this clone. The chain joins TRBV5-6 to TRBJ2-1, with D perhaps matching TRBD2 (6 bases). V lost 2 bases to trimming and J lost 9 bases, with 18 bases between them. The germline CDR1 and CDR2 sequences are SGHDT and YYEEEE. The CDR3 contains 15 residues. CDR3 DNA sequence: TGTGCCAGCAGCTTATCAAGCGGGCCCTTTTCTGAGCAGTTCTTC. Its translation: CASSLSSGPFSEQFF.

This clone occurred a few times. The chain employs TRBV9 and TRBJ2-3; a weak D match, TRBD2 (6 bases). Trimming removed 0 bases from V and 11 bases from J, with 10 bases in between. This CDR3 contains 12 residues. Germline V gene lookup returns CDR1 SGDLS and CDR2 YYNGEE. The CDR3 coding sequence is TGTGCCAGCAGCGTAGGTGCTAGCGTGCAGTATTTT. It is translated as CASSVGASVQYF.

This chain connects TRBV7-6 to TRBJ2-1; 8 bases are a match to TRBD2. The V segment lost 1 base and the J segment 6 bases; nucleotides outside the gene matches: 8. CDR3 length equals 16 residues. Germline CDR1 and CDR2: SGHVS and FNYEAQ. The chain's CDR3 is CASSLGVQRGINEQFF. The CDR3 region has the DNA TGTGCCAGCAGCTTAGGTGTCCAGCGGGGGATCAATGAGCAGTTCTTC.

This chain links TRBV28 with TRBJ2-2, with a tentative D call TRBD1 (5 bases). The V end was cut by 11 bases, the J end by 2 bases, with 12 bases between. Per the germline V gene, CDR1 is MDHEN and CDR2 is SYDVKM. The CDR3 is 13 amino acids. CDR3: CAHADSNTGELFF. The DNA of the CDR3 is TGTGCCCACGCTGACAGCAACACCGGGGAGCTGTTTTTT.

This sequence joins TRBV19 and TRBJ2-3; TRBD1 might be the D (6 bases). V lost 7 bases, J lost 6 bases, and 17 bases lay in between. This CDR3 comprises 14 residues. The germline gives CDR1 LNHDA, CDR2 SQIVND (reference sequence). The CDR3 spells CASTGGSYKDTQYF. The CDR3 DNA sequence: TGTGCCAGTACTGGGGGCAGCTACAAGGATACGCAGTATTTT.

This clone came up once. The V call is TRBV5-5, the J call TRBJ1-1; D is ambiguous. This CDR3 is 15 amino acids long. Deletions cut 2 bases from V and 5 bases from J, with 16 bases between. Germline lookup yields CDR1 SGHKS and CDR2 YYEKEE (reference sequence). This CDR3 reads CASSFVSPGRTEAFF. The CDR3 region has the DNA TGTGCCAGCAGCTTCGTCTCCCCGGGAAGAACTGAAGCTTTCTTT.

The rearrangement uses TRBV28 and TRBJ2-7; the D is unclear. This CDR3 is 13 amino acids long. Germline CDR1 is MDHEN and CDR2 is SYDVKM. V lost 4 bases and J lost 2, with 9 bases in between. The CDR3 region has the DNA TGTGCCAGCAGTTACTCCTCCCCCTACGAGCAGTACTTC. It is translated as CASSYSSPYEQYF.